A selection of T cell receptor beta chains follows, all from one sample in a study of cytomegalovirus exposure and HLA in healthy donors. Sequenced by immunoSEQ multiplex PCR; TCRdb stores in-frame clones only, minus some. This sample has some 160,000 clones; 60% to 80% occur once, and the top ten carry over 2%. Material: PBMCs. These receptor sequences come from a man aged 55-75 years in good health and CMV-seronegative. Each CDR3 is given with its conserved first and last residue. A D gene is named only where the DNA matches it firmly. Size is omitted from some rows. Given values are once, few, many or a class for expanded clones.

v_gene	d_gene	j_gene	abundance	CDR3aa	CDR3nt
TRBV10-3	NA	TRBJ2-5	NA	CAISESGTTGETQYF	TGTGCCATCAGTGAGTCGGGGACAACTGGAGAGACCCAGTACTTC
TRBV12-5	TRBD1	TRBJ1-1	NA	CASGALDRGKVEAFF	TGTGCTAGTGGTGCCCTCGACAGGGGAAAGGTTGAAGCTTTCTTT
TRBV2	NA	TRBJ2-1	NA	CASSDGDIYNEQFF	TGTGCCAGCAGTGATGGGGACATCTACAATGAGCAGTTCTTC
TRBV9	TRBD1	TRBJ1-2	NA	CASSSGTGAIYGYTF	TGTGCCAGCAGCTCCGGGACAGGGGCCATCTATGGCTACACCTTC
TRBV6-6	TRBD2	TRBJ2-7	NA	CASSPLAGAREQYF	TGTGCCAGCAGCCCCCTAGCGGGAGCCCGCGAGCAGTACTTC
TRBV28	NA	TRBJ1-1	few	CASSLLVGGTEAFF	TGTGCCAGCAGTTTACTGGTAGGGGGCACTGAAGCTTTCTTT
TRBV29-1	TRBD1	TRBJ1-1	few	CSVERAGGMNTEAFF	TGCAGCGTTGAAAGGGCAGGGGGCATGAACACTGAAGCTTTCTTT
TRBV6-5	NA	TRBJ1-5	NA	CASSFNSNQPQHF	TGTGCCAGCAGTTTCAATAGCAATCAGCCCCAGCATTTT
TRBV30	TRBD1	TRBJ1-2	NA	CAWSGDRGNYGYTF	TGTGCCTGGAGTGGGGACAGGGGGAACTATGGCTACACCTTC
TRBV19	NA	TRBJ2-1	NA	CASSLRTSAGEQFF	TGTGCCAGTAGTCTCCGGACCAGCGCGGGTGAGCAGTTCTTC
TRBV7-9	NA	TRBJ1-1	NA	CASSPPGGTEAFF	TGTGCCAGCAGCCCTCCTGGGGGGACTGAAGCTTTCTTT
TRBV14	TRBD1	TRBJ1-2	NA	CASSQGARDRGYGYTF	TGTGCCAGCAGCCAAGGTGCGCGGGACAGGGGATATGGCTACACCTTC
TRBV5-1	TRBD1	TRBJ1-1	NA	CASSLGRWTGDTEAFF	TGCGCCAGCAGCTTGGGGCGTTGGACAGGGGACACTGAAGCTTTCTTT
TRBV11-2	TRBD2	TRBJ2-1	NA	CASSPRGSGRADNEQFF	TGTGCCAGCAGCCCCCGAGGTAGCGGGAGGGCAGACAATGAGCAGTTCTTC
TRBV2	NA	TRBJ1-5	once	CASSTSMSGVGNQPQHF	TGTGCCAGCAGCACTAGCATGAGCGGGGTTGGCAATCAGCCCCAGCATTTT
TRBV29-1	NA	TRBJ2-7	NA	CSVARGGDEQYF	TGCAGCGTTGCCCGGGGCGGGGACGAGCAGTACTTC
TRBV7-2	TRBD2	TRBJ2-7	NA	CASSLSAGAPYEQYF	TGTGCCAGCAGCTTGTCAGCGGGAGCCCCCTACGAGCAGTACTTC
TRBV5-4	TRBD1	TRBJ1-1	NA	CASSPGTGGAMNTEAFF	TGTGCCAGCAGCCCAGGGACAGGGGGCGCGATGAACACTGAAGCTTTCTTT
TRBV5-1	TRBD2	TRBJ2-7	NA	CASTTGAGDLSLYEQYF	TGCGCCAGTACGACCGGAGCGGGGGATTTGTCTCTCTACGAGCAGTACTTC
TRBV27	NA	TRBJ1-2	NA	CASSPEGFFYGYTF	TGTGCCAGCAGTCCGGAGGGATTCTTTTATGGCTACACCTTC
TRBV13	NA	TRBJ1-4	once	CASSLRQGTNEKLFF	TGTGCCAGCAGCCTCCGGCAGGGCACTAATGAAAAACTGTTTTTT
TRBV11-1	NA	TRBJ2-3	NA	CASSGPSTDTQYF	TGTGCCAGCAGCGGGCCTTCCACAGATACGCAGTATTTT
TRBV5-1	TRBD1	TRBJ1-1	NA	CASSLSQGASTEAFF	TGCGCCAGCAGCTTGTCCCAGGGGGCGAGCACTGAAGCTTTCTTT
TRBV19	NA	TRBJ1-5	few	CASSMADSTYQPQHF	TGTGCCAGTAGTATGGCGGACAGTACATATCAGCCCCAGCATTTT
TRBV9	TRBD1	TRBJ1-2	NA	CASSAGTGVGVYGYTF	TGTGCCAGCAGCGCCGGAACAGGGGTGGGGGTCTATGGCTACACCTTC
TRBV27	NA	TRBJ1-2	NA	CASTPGGGSNYGYTF	TGTGCCAGCACCCCAGGCGGGGGCTCCAACTATGGCTACACCTTC
TRBV7-9	NA	TRBJ2-5	once	CASSLGDRGLQETQYF	TGTGCCAGCAGCTTAGGAGACAGGGGACTACAAGAGACCCAGTACTTC
TRBV19	TRBD1	TRBJ1-2	few	CASRPIGQGVNYGYTF	TGTGCCAGTAGACCCATCGGACAGGGGGTCAACTATGGCTACACCTTC
TRBV25-1	TRBD1	TRBJ2-7	NA	CASIGDRGTYEQYF	TGTGCCAGCATAGGGGACAGGGGGACCTACGAGCAGTACTTC
TRBV7-9	TRBD1	TRBJ2-1	NA	CASNSEGAYEQLF	TGTGCCAGCAACTCTGAGGGGGCCTATGAGCAGCTCTTC
TRBV5-1	NA	TRBJ1-1	once	CASTEGSNTEAFF	TGCGCCAGCACGGAGGGTTCAAACACTGAAGCTTTCTTT
TRBV6-6	NA	TRBJ2-7	few	CASLISGGSGYEQYF	TGTGCCAGCCTAATCTCGGGTGGGAGCGGGTACGAGCAGTACTTC
TRBV18	NA	TRBJ1-1	few	CASSTQTGNTEAFF	TGTGCCAGCTCAACACAGACAGGGAACACTGAAGCTTTCTTT
TRBV10-3	TRBD1	TRBJ1-2	NA	CAISVEGGAPPGYTF	TGTGCCATCAGTGTGGAAGGGGGCGCCCCCCCGGGCTACACCTTC
TRBV2	NA	TRBJ1-6	NA	CASSERDSGFSPLHF	TGTGCCAGCAGTGAAAGGGACTCGGGGTTCTCACCCCTCCACTTT
TRBV10-3	TRBD1	TRBJ2-2	NA	CAISRDRGGTGELFF	TGTGCCATCAGCCGGGACAGGGGAGGGACCGGGGAGCTGTTTTTT
TRBV28	NA	TRBJ2-3	NA	CASSLQSTDTQYF	TGTGCCAGCAGTTTACAGAGCACAGATACGCAGTATTTT
TRBV30	NA	TRBJ1-3	NA	CAWSVVGGSGNTIYF	TGTGCCTGGAGTGTAGTGGGGGGCTCTGGAAACACCATATATTTT
TRBV27	NA	TRBJ2-3	few	CASSFSPRTRDTQYF	TGTGCCAGCAGTTTTTCACCCCGGACAAGGGATACGCAGTATTTT
TRBV5-6	NA	TRBJ2-5	NA	CASSSVGQETQYF	TGTGCCAGCAGCTCCGTCGGCCAAGAGACCCAGTACTTC
TRBV18	TRBD1	TRBJ2-5	NA	CASSRDRGYSRETQYF	TGTGCCAGCTCACGGGACAGGGGGTACTCCCGGGAGACCCAGTACTTC